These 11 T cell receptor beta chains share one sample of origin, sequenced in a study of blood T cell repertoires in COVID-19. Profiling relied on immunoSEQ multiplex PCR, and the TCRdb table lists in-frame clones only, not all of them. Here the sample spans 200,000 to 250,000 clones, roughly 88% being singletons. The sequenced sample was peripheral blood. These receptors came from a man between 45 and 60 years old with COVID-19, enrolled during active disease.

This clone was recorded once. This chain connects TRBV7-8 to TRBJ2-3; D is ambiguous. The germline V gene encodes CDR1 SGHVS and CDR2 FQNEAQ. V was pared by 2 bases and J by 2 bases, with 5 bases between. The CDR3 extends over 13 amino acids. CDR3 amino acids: CASSLSYTDTQYF. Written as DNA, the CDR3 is TGTGCCAGCAGCTTATCTTACACAGATACGCAGTATTTT.

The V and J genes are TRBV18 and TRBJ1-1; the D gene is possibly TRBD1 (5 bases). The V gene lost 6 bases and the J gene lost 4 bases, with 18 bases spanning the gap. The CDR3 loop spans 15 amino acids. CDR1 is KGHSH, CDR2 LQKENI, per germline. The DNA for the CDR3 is TGTGCCAGCTCCCCCGTCGGGGGATGGGGCACTGAAGCTTTCTTT. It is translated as CASSPVGGWGTEAFF.

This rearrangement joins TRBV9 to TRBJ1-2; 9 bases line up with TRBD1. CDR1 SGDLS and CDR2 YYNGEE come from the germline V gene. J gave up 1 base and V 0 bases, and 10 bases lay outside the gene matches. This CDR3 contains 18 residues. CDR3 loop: CASSVARDRVPLNYGYTF. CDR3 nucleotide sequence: TGTGCCAGCAGCGTAGCCCGGGACAGGGTCCCCCTTAACTATGGCTACACCTTC. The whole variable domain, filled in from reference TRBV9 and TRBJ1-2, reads DSGVTQTPKHLITATGQRVTLRCSPRSGDLSVYWYQQSLDQGLQFLIQYYNGEERAKGNILERFSAQQFPDLHSELNLSSLELGDSALYFCASSVARDRVPLNYGYTFGSGTRLTVV.

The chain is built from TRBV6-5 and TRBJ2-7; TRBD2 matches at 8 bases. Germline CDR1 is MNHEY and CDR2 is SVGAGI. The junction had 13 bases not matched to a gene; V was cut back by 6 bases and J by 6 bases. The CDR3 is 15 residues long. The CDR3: CASSPPGAGGIEQYF. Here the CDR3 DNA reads TGTGCCAGCAGCCCCCCGGGTGCGGGAGGAATCGAGCAGTACTTC.

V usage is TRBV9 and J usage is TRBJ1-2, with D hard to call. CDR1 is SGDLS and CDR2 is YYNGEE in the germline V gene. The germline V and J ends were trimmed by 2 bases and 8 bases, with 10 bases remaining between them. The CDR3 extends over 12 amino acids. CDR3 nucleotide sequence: TGTGCCAGCAGCGTTAGCTTTGGGGGCTACACCTTC. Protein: CASSVSFGGYTF.

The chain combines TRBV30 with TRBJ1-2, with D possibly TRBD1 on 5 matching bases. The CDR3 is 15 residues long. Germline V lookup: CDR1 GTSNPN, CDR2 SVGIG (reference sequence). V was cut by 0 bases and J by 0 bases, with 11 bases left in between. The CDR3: CAWSVGAVANYGYTF. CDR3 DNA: TGTGCCTGGAGTGTAGGGGCAGTAGCTAACTATGGCTACACCTTC.

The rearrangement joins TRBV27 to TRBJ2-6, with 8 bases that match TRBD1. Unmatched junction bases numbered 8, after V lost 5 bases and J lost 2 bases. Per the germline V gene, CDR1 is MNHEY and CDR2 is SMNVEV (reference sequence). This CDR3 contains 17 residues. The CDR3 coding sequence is TGTGCCAGCAGTGTAACACAGGGGGGAGCTGGGGCCAACGTCCTGACTTTC. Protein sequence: CASSVTQGGAGANVLTF.

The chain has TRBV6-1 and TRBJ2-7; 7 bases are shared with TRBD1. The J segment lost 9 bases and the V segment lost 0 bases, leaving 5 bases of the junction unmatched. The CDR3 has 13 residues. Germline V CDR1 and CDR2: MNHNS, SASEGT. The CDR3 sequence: CASSEAQQGRQYF. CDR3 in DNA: TGTGCCAGCAGTGAAGCCCAACAGGGGAGGCAGTACTTC.

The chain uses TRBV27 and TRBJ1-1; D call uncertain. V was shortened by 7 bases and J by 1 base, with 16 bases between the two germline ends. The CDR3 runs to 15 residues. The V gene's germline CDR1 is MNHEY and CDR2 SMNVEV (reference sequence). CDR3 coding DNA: TGTGCCAGCAACACCTATGCAGGAAGGAACACTGAAGCTTTCTTT. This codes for CASNTYAGRNTEAFF.

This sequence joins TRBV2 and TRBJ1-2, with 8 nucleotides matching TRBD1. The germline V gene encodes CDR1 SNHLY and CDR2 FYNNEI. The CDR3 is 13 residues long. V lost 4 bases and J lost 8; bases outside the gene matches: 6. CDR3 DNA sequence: TGTGCCAGCAGTGGGACAGGGAAGGACGGCTACACCTTC. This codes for CASSGTGKDGYTF.

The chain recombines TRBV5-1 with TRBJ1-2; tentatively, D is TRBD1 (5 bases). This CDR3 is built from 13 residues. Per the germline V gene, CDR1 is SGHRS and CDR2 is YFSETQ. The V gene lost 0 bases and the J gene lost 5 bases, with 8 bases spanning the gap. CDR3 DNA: TGCGCCAGCAGCTTGGGGGAGGGGTATGGCTACACCTTC. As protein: CASSLGEGYGYTF.